This TCR beta chain originates from a study of blood T cell repertoires in COVID-19. Across the study: The origin of the acute and convalescent COVID-19 samples was the United States, Italy and Spain. In each case, the material was cDNA or gDNA derived from T cells, B-cell-depleted T cells, or PBMCs.

Profiled with immunoSEQ multiplex PCR; TCRdb holds only in-frame clones, not every one. The table has 250,000 or so clones, 90% seen once. Trimming took 4 bases from V and 5 from J, leaving 8 bases between them. The CDR3 is made up of 12 amino acids. Germline CDR1 reads SEHNR; CDR2 reads FQNEAQ (reference sequence). While infection was still active, Seattle patients were enrolled and then followed longitudinally. This receptor was taken from a woman aged 60-75 years with COVID-19, enrolled during active disease. This chain joins TRBV7-9 and TRBJ1-2; unclear D gene. Sequencing was performed on peripheral blood. CDR3 DNA: TGTGCCAGCAGCTACTCCTTTTATGGCTACACCTTC. Amino acids: CASSYSFYGYTF.